This T cell receptor beta chain was identified in a study of molecular identifiers for immune sequencing clone quantification (dated by TCRdb to the late 2010s). Notes on the research overall: For a replicate experiment, RNA from approximately 20,000 or 100,000 naive CD8 T cells was divided into five aliquots, of which four were sequenced. The study was a methods study using CD8 T cells to benchmark molecular-identifier clustering-based TCR repertoire sequencing (MIDCIRS) and TCR RNA copy counting. Here is what the overall study found, with its caveats: Modeling estimated around 3.2 recovered TCR RNA copies per cell, compared with 8.5 to 10 by digital PCR, which implies roughly 29% capture efficiency. The naive libraries included spiked-in Jurkat TCR RNA (roughly nine copies' worth), and this Jurkat TCR RNA is not part of the donor repertoire. In CMV-specific effector cells, clones with more than 20 RNA copies accounted for over 98% of molecules, whereas in naive cells such clones accounted for under 1%. Spiked-in Jurkat TCR RNA equivalent to a single cell was reported to be detectable even among 850,000 to 1,000,000 naive CD8 T cells. Highly expanded clone sizes could be underestimated if identical TCR molecules share a barcode. When barcode sub-clustering was omitted, TCR diversity was inflated by chimeric consensus sequences, with chimeras reaching as high as 47%.

Libraries of naive CD8 T cells were built from about 19,000 to 1,100,000 sorted cells, with 10%, 30% or 50% of the purified RNA used. On a BD FACSAria II, naive CD8 T cells were FACS-sorted as CD8+CD4-CCR7+CD45RA+ and collected into RLT Plus buffer. Detection sensitivity was tested by spiking Jurkat RNA equal to around 11 TCR copies' worth into samples containing about 20,000-1,000,000 naive CD8 T cells. CD8 T cells were enriched using RosetteSep CD8+ T Cell Enrichment Cocktail and Ficoll-Paque, and the enriched cells then underwent ACK red cell lysis. The library was obtained by PCR. Sequencing was performed on a NextSeq 500. Bulk TCR libraries were made following a previously described method, with the TCR primers given in Table S5. The Qiagen AllPrep DNA/RNA kit was used to purify total RNA. Before analysis, reads from multiple sequencing runs of one library were combined. In the source study's methods: Only reads with exact TCR constant sequence were kept, trimmed to 150 nt, and grouped by their 12-nt molecular barcodes. Within each barcode group, reads were sub-clustered at a 15% Levenshtein threshold, and quality-weighted consensus sequences were built per RNA molecule. Non-functional sequences were discarded, and so were lower-count sequences lying one edit away from another sequence. Barcode sub-clusters with fewer than 20% of the maximum read count were removed, based on fitting two negative binomial distributions. Using fastp at Q25 and MiXCR, TCRdb reprocessed the public reads and kept productive beta chains. Identical CDR3 protein sequences are pooled into one entry, listed with their most common genes and DNA. It is TCRdb's table, rather than the study itself, that gives the V and J calls and clone size. The sample table records approximately 680,000 distinct CDR3 sequences; about 25% of these occur just once. The ten largest clones capture roughly 0.83% of the sample.

Details on this clonotype: Its antigen is unknown. No quality values exist for individual bases; no much larger clone is one base distant.

Via the germline V gene (reference sequence), CDR1 is DFQATT and CDR2 SNEGSKA. The CDR3 goes from the cysteine to the phenylalanine over 14 residues. Here the CDR3 DNA is all that survives: 42 bases in frame from base 1. V loses 6 bases, J loses 2 bases, and the germline ends lie 15 bases apart. Sequenced material: naive CD8+ T cells from blood, with Jurkat cell RNA spiked in. This specimen's cell subset or site label, per the study, means: FACS-sorted CD8+CD4-CCR7+CD45RA+ naive T cells. The receptor was derived from a human donor in good health. Some libraries in this study had Jurkat cell RNA spiked in. The receptor chain draws on TRBV20-1 and TRBJ2-3; tentative D gene TRBD2, with 6 bases matching. The nucleotides read TGCAGTGCGACCGATGCGGGGTACACAGATACGCAGTATTTT. This encodes CSATDAGYTDTQYF.